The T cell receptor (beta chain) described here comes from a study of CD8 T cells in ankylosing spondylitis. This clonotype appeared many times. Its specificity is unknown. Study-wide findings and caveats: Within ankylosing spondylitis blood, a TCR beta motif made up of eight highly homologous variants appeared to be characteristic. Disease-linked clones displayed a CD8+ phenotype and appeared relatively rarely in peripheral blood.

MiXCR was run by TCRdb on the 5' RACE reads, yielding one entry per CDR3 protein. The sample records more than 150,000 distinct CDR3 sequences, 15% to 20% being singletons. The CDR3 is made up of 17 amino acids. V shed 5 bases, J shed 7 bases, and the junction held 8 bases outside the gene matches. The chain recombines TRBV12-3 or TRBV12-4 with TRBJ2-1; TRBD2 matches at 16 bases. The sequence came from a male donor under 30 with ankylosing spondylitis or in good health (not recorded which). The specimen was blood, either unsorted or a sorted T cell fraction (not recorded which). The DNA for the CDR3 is TGTGCCAGCAGTATGGGACTAGCGGGAGGGCCTAGGAATGAGCAGTTCTTC. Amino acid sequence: CASSMGLAGGPRNEQFF.